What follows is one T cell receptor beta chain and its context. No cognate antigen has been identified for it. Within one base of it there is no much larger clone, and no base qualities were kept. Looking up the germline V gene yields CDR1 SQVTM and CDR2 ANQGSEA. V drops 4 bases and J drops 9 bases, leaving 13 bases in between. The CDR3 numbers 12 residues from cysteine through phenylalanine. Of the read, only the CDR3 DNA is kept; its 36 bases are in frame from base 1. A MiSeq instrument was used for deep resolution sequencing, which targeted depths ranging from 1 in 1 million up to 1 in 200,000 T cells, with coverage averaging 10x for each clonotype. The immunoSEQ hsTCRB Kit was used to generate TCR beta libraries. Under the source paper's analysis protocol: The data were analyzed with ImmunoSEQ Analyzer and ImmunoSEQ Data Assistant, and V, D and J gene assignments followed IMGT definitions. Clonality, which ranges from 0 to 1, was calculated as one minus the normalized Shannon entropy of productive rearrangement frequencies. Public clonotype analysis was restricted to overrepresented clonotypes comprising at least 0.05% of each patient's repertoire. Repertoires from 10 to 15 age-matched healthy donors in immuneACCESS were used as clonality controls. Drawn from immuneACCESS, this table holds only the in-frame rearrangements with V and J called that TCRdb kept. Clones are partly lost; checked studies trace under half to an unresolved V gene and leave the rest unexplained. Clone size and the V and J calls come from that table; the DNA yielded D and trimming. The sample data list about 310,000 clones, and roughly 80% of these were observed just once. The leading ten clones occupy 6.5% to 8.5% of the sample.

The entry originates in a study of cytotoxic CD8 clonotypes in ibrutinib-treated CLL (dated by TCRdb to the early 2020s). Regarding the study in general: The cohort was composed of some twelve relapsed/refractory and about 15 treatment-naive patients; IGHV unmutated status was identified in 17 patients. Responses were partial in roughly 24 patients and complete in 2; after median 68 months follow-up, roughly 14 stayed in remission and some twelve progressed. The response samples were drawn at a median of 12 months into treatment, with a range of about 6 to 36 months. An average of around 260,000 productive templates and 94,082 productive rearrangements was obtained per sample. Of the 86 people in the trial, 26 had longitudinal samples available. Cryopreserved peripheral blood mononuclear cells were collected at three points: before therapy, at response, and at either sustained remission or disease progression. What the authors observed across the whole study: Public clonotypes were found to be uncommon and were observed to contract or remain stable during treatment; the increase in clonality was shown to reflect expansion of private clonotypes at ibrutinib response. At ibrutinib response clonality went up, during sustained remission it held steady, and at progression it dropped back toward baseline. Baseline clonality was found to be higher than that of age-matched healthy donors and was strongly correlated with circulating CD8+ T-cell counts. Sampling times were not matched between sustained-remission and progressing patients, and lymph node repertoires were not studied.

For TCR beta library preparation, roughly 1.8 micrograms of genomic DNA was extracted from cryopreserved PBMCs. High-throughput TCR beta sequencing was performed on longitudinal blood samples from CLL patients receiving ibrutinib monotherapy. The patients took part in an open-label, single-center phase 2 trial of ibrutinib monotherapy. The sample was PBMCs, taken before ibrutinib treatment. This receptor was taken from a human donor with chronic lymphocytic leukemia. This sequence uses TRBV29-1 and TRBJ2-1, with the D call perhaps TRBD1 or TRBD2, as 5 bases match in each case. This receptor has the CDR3 CSVVRGTVEQFF. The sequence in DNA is TGCAGCGTTGTTCGAGGGACGGTTGAGCAGTTCTTC.